This record looks at one TCR beta chain sequence and its context. This entry is derived from a study of OX40 agonist ivuxolimab in advanced cancers. The CDR3 is 13 residues long. The germline V gene has CDR1 ENHRY and CDR2 SYGVKD. With 3 bases removed from V and 3 bases from J, the gap between germline ends came to 6 bases. Only in-frame clones appear in the TCRdb table, and some are missing; sequencing was by immunoSEQ multiplex PCR. The table records some 77,000 clones, around 91% of them present only once. The TCR comes from an adult with an advanced solid tumor such as melanoma, head and neck, liver or kidney cancer. This chain links TRBV10-3 with TRBJ1-5; a possible D gene is TRBD1 (5 bases). Material: CD4+ or CD8+ T cells sorted from blood, obtained in a trial of the OX40 agonist ivuxolimab. Written as DNA, the CDR3 is TGTGCCATCAGTGAAGGGACCAATCAGCCCCAGCATTTT. It specifies CAISEGTNQPQHF.